This T cell receptor (beta chain) is from a study of CD8 T cell repertoires and HIV-1 epitope variants. The germline V gene encodes CDR1 SGHAT and CDR2 FQNNGV. The CDR3 length is 13 residues. With 3 bases removed from V and 8 bases from J, the gap between germline ends came to 10 bases. Sequencing was performed with immunoSEQ multiplex PCR; in TCRdb, only in-frame clones are kept and a portion is missing. The sample lists 5,000 to 6,500 clones; about 70% were seen once. As regards this clone: Its cognate antigen is unknown.

The sequencing sample was made of cultured CD8+ T cells derived from PBMCs. This chain connects TRBV11-2 to TRBJ1-4; D call uncertain. This TCR came from a male donor with HIV. CDR3 sequence: CASSFWAGEKLFF. The CDR3 nucleotides are TGTGCCAGCAGCTTCTGGGCCGGGGAAAAACTGTTTTTT.